These 22 T cell receptor beta chains were all obtained from the same sample, sequenced in a study of cytomegalovirus exposure and HLA in healthy donors. 13 Jbeta primers and 60 Vbeta primers were used for the PCR. Libraries were prepared by immunoSEQ multiplex PCR; TCRdb keeps only in-frame clonotypes and omits some of them. The sample includes about 150,000 clones, around 75% of them seen just once. Sequencing was done on a sample of PBMCs. All receptors derive from a man aged 25-45 years in good health and CMV-seronegative.

The gene calls are TRBV5-4 and TRBJ2-1; maybe TRBD2 (6 bases). This CDR3 has 14 residues. Germline assignment: CDR1 SGHNT and CDR2 YYREEE (reference sequence). V was cut by 0 bases and J by 8 bases, with 12 bases left in between. This CDR3 reads CASSLDGGRDEQFF. The CDR3 DNA follows: TGTGCCAGCAGCTTGGACGGAGGGCGGGATGAGCAGTTCTTC.

The V and J genes are TRBV28 and TRBJ1-1, with D perhaps matching TRBD1 (6 bases). In germline, CDR1 is MDHEN, CDR2 SYDVKM. This CDR3 is 14 amino acids long. V was trimmed by 5 bases and J by 3 bases, leaving 13 bases between them. CDR3 in amino acids: CASSIVQGYTEAFF. The CDR3 region has the DNA TGTGCCAGCAGTATAGTACAGGGTTACACTGAAGCTTTCTTT.

Only a few counts were recorded for this clone. V and J are TRBV7-8 and TRBJ2-2; D is possibly TRBD2 (7 bases). Germline CDR1 is SGHVS and CDR2 is FQNEAQ. The CDR3 covers 15 residues. Trimming stripped 5 bases from V and 6 bases from J, with 16 bases between. Written as DNA, the CDR3 is TGTGCCAGCAGCGAAGGTGGGGGGGCGGCCGGGGAGCTGTTTTTT. Its translation: CASSEGGGAAGELFF.

The chain is built from TRBV27 and TRBJ1-2; D remains ambiguous. The germline V gene encodes CDR1 MNHEY and CDR2 SMNVEV (reference sequence). The length of the CDR3 is 11 residues. V lost 8 bases and J 3 bases, leaving 7 bases between the germline ends. The CDR3 spells CASGNHYGYTF. The CDR3 region has the DNA TGTGCCAGCGGCAATCACTATGGCTACACCTTC.

The rearrangement joins TRBV6-5 to TRBJ1-1; 9 nucleotides align to TRBD1. Unmatched junction bases numbered 4, after V lost 3 bases and J lost 5 bases. Germline V CDR1 and CDR2: MNHEY, SVGAGI. CDR3 size: 14 residues. The CDR3 DNA sequence: TGTGCCAGCAGTTATCTGGGACAGGGAACTGAAGCTTTCTTT. Its protein product is CASSYLGQGTEAFF.

The chain carries TRBV28 and TRBJ1-3; D not certain. V was clipped by 6 bases and J by 6 bases, with 30 bases between them. The CDR3 spans 19 residues. Germline CDR1 and CDR2: MDHEN and SYDVKM. CDR3 region: CASSPPGGGTHKTANTIYF. CDR3 sequence (DNA): TGTGCCAGCAGCCCTCCCGGAGGAGGAACCCATAAGACTGCAAACACCATATATTTT.

This clone was detected only a few times. The rearrangement links TRBV7-2 to TRBJ2-7, with a tentative D call TRBD1 (5 bases). This CDR3 has 13 residues. Germline CDR1 is SGHTA and CDR2 is FQGNSA. Trimming pared 1 base from V and 3 bases from J, leaving 7 bases between. In DNA form, the CDR3 reads TGTGCCAGCAGCTTAGGGGGCGGCTACGAGCAGTACTTC. Translated: CASSLGGGYEQYF. Drawing the rest from reference TRBV7-2 and TRBJ2-7, the complete variable domain is GAGVSQSPSNKVTEKGKDVELRCDPISGHTALYWYRQSLGQGLEFLIYFQGNSAPDKSGLPSDRFSAERTGGSVSTLTIQRTQQEDSAVYLCASSLGGGYEQYFGPGTRLTVT.

The CDR3 is CASSPSDFSTDTQYF. For the CDR3, the DNA is TGTGCCAGCAGCCCCTCCGACTTTAGCACAGATACGCAGTATTTT. The rearrangement uses TRBV7-2 and TRBJ2-3; D is uncertain. This CDR3 is built from 15 residues. V lost 5 bases and J lost 0, with 12 bases in between. CDR1 SGHTA and CDR2 FQGNSA come from the germline V gene.

The chain employs TRBV29-1 and TRBJ2-7, with D unclear. The length of the CDR3 is 12 residues. Looked up from germline, CDR1 is SQVTM and CDR2 is ANQGSEA. V lost 1 base, J lost 9 bases, and 13 bases lay in between. CDR3 DNA sequence: TGCAGCGTTGAAGTGAGCTACCTCGGGCAGTACTTC. Translated: CSVEVSYLGQYF.

CDR3: CASSLGPGVQETQYF. The CDR3 DNA reads as TGCGCCAGCAGCTTGGGGCCAGGGGTTCAAGAGACCCAGTACTTC. The J gene is TRBJ2-5, the V gene TRBV5-1; D perhaps matches TRBD1 (6 bases). Germline assignment: CDR1 SGHRS and CDR2 YFSETQ. The CDR3 is 15 residues long. The V gene lost 0 bases and the J gene lost 2 bases, with 11 bases spanning the gap.

This clone was found once. This rearrangement joins TRBV10-2 to TRBJ2-1; tentatively, D is TRBD1 (6 bases). V lost 3 bases and J 8 bases, leaving 8 bases between the germline ends. There are 12 residues in the CDR3. Germline V lookup: CDR1 WSHSY, CDR2 SAAADI. The CDR3 is CASSDTGYEQFF. CDR3 DNA: TGCGCCAGCAGTGATACAGGGTATGAGCAGTTCTTC.

V usage is TRBV27 and J usage is TRBJ2-7; 7 positions agree with TRBD1. The CDR3 contains 14 residues. Germline CDR1 MNHEY, CDR2 SMNVEV (reference sequence). Losses at the gene ends were 5 bases for V and 5 bases for J; bases not matched to a gene: 9. This CDR3 reads CASSVRQGWDEQYF. CDR3 bases: TGTGCCAGCAGTGTACGACAGGGATGGGACGAGCAGTACTTC.

The genes are TRBV19 and TRBJ1-5, with D maybe TRBD1 (5 bases). This CDR3 comprises 15 residues. Germline values: CDR1 LNHDA, CDR2 SQIVND (reference sequence). The ends were cut back, 5 bases at V and 2 bases at J, with 13 bases in the middle. CDR3 nucleotide sequence: TGTGCCAGTAGTCCCCCGGGGGGAGGCAATCAGCCCCAGCATTTT. Residues: CASSPPGGGNQPQHF.

The CDR3 nucleotides are TGCGCCAGCAGTCAATGGGGACAGGGGCTCTCTGGAAACACCATATATTTT. Protein product: CASSQWGQGLSGNTIYF. The V call is TRBV23-1, the J call TRBJ1-3, with TRBD1 matching 10 bases. TRBV23-1 belongs to the ORF category, with a function that is uncertain. This CDR3 has 17 amino acids. The V and J ends lost 1 base and 0 bases, in that order; junction bases with no gene match: 3.

V gene TRBV5-1 combines with J gene TRBJ2-2; TRBD1 agrees at 7 bases. The ends lost 0 bases at V and 2 bases at J; junction bases unmatched: 1. Germline CDR1 reads SGHRS; CDR2 reads YFSETQ. The CDR3 is made up of 15 amino acids. CDR3 region: CASSLAGGNTGELFF. In DNA form, the CDR3 reads TGCGCCAGCAGCTTGGCAGGGGGTAACACCGGGGAGCTGTTTTTT.

The chain couples TRBV5-4 to TRBJ2-7, with 9 nucleotides matching TRBD2. The germline CDR1 and CDR2 sequences are SGHNT and YYREEE (reference sequence). V gave up 4 bases and J gave up 2 bases; unmatched junction bases: 7. The CDR3 runs to 15 residues. The CDR3 nucleotides are TGTGCCAGCAGCCCCATTAGCGGGGGTCCCTACGAGCAGTACTTC. This translates into CASSPISGGPYEQYF.

This chain connects TRBV6-1 to TRBJ1-1; D is ambiguous. Germline CDR1 reads MNHNS; CDR2 reads SASEGT. The CDR3 totals 14 residues. V was shortened by 0 bases and J by 1 base, with 6 bases between the two germline ends. This CDR3 reads CASSEATPNTEAFF. Here the CDR3 DNA reads TGTGCCAGCAGTGAAGCGACACCGAACACTGAAGCTTTCTTT.

V usage is TRBV4-1 and J usage is TRBJ2-5; D possibly corresponds to TRBD1 (5 bases). Germline CDR1 is MGHRA and CDR2 is YSYEKL. The CDR3 totals 14 residues. Trimming removed 3 bases from V and 5 bases from J, with 13 bases in between. For the CDR3, the DNA is TGCGCCAGCAGCCACAGGACACCGAAGGAGACCCAGTACTTC. It encodes CASSHRTPKETQYF.

V usage is TRBV7-2 and J usage is TRBJ2-6, with D perhaps matching TRBD2 (6 bases). The V and J ends lost 5 bases and 2 bases respectively, with 10 bases between them. CDR3 size: 15 residues. The germline gives CDR1 SGHTA, CDR2 FQGNSA. The CDR3 DNA is TGTGCCAGCAGCCTCGGGGGAACTGGGGCCAACGTCCTGACTTTC. It yields the protein CASSLGGTGANVLTF. The variable domain in full, with the rest retrieved from reference TRBV7-2 and TRBJ2-6, is GAGVSQSPSNKVTEKGKDVELRCDPISGHTALYWYRQSLGQGLEFLIYFQGNSAPDKSGLPSDRFSAERTGGSVSTLTIQRTQQEDSAVYLCASSLGGTGANVLTFGAGSRLTVL.

This clone showed up just a few times. The chain couples TRBV27 to TRBJ2-5; 11 bases are shared with TRBD2. J was trimmed by 5 bases and V by 2 bases; bases with no gene match: 10. The V gene's germline CDR1 is MNHEY and CDR2 SMNVEV (reference sequence). The CDR3 contains 17 residues. CDR3 nucleotides: TGTGCCAGCAGTTTAAGGGCTAGCGGGGGGTTTCCCGAGACCCAGTACTTC. This gives the protein CASSLRASGGFPETQYF.

The V and J genes are TRBV27 and TRBJ2-7; D might be TRBD1 (6 bases). The CDR3 has 15 residues. Germline V CDR1 and CDR2: MNHEY, SMNVEV (reference sequence). V lost 6 bases and J lost 1, with 16 bases in between. CDR3 region: CASSPRGRISYEQYF. In DNA, the CDR3 is TGTGCCAGCAGCCCCAGGGGCCGAATTTCCTACGAGCAGTACTTC.

The chain carries TRBV9 and TRBJ2-5; 12 positions agree with TRBD2. V lost 0 bases, J lost 2 bases, and 2 bases stayed unmatched. Germline loops: CDR1 SGDLS, CDR2 YYNGEE. This CDR3 is built from 16 residues. The CDR3 coding sequence is TGTGCCAGCAGCGTAGGGCTAGCGGGGGGGCAAGAGACCCAGTACTTC. This codes for CASSVGLAGGQETQYF.